The 8 T cell receptor beta chains below come from one sample, sequenced in a study of T-cell reconstitution after alpha-beta-depleted transplantation in children. It was with unique molecular identifiers that the TCRbeta library was prepared. TCRdb ran MiXCR on the PCR reads and lists one entry per CDR3 protein. The sample includes approximately 150,000 distinct CDR3 sequences, roughly 9% of them seen just once. This material consisted of PBMCs, mostly from graft donor cells, taken 180 days after TCRalphabeta/CD19-depleted stem cell transplant. The receptors derive from a female patient aged 2 to 10 who had a stem cell transplant for congenital amegakaryocytic thrombocytopenia, so the T cells may come from the graft donor.

This clonotype was seen repeatedly, ten times or more. This chain links TRBV20-1 with TRBJ2-7, with D unclear. This CDR3 has 12 amino acids. Germline CDR1 is DFQATT and CDR2 is SNEGSKA (reference sequence). Trimming pared 6 bases from V and 1 base from J, leaving 10 bases between. The CDR3 nucleotides are TGCAGTGCGTCGGTGGATTCCTACGAGCAGTACTTC. As protein: CSASVDSYEQYF.

This clonotype has at least ten counts. V is TRBV6-5 and J is TRBJ2-7; TRBD2 agrees at 7 bases. The V gene's germline CDR1 is MNHEY and CDR2 SVGAGI. V lost 2 bases to trimming and J lost 9 bases; unmatched junction nucleotides: 10. The CDR3 sequence is 14 residues long. CDR3 residues: CASSYVLAPVGQYF. As DNA, the CDR3 is TGTGCCAGCAGTTACGTACTAGCGCCGGTGGGGCAGTACTTC.

The rearrangement links TRBV4-1 to TRBJ1-1; no firm D call. Germline CDR1 MGHRA, CDR2 YSYEKL. V shed 0 bases and J shed 6 bases, with 11 bases lying between them. This CDR3 contains 14 residues. The CDR3 loop is CASSQERWIAEAFF. In nucleotides, the CDR3 is TGCGCCAGCAGCCAAGAACGGTGGATCGCTGAAGCTTTCTTT.

The chain has TRBV7-2 and TRBJ2-1; TRBD1 matches 9 bases. The CDR3 has 14 residues. V shed 4 bases, J shed 6 bases, and the junction held 4 bases outside the gene matches. Germline CDR1 is SGHTA and CDR2 is FQGNSA. The CDR3 DNA follows: TGTGCCAGCAGCTGGGGGGGACAGGGCAATGAGCAGTTCTTC. This gives the protein CASSWGGQGNEQFF.

This clonotype was seen at least ten times. The chain uses TRBV5-5 and TRBJ2-5; TRBD2 might be the D (6 bases). The CDR3 totals 14 residues. Germline values: CDR1 SGHKS, CDR2 YYEKEE (reference sequence). The V end lost 3 bases, the J end lost 2 bases, and 11 bases lay between the germline ends. As DNA, the CDR3 is TGTGCCAGCAGCTACGCTAGCGAGCAAGAGACCCAGTACTTC. Translating gives CASSYASEQETQYF.

This clonotype has at least ten counts. The CDR3 coding sequence is TGTGCCAGCAGGAGAAAAGCGGGACTAGCGGGAGAGCAGTTCTTC. Its translation: CASRRKAGLAGEQFF. The chain employs TRBV12-3 or TRBV12-4 and TRBJ2-1; 13 bases are a match to TRBD2. CDR3 length equals 15 residues. V gave up 6 bases and J gave up 10 bases; unmatched junction bases: 9.

The sample holds a few counts of this clonotype. The gene calls are TRBV5-1 and TRBJ2-2, with 8 positions matching TRBD1. V lost 8 bases and J lost 4; bases outside the gene matches: 7. CDR3 length: 14 residues. Germline V gene lookup returns CDR1 SGHRS and CDR2 YFSETQ. CDR3 amino acids: CASFEQGVTGELFF. The CDR3 coding sequence is TGCGCCAGTTTCGAACAGGGGGTCACCGGGGAGCTGTTTTTT.

The chain joins TRBV12-3 or TRBV12-4 to TRBJ1-2, with TRBD1 matching 9 bases. This CDR3 contains 16 residues. The J segment lost 9 bases and the V segment lost 5 bases, leaving 16 bases of the junction unmatched. This CDR3 is CASSQPAGQGNASYTF. The CDR3 bases are TGTGCCAGCAGTCAACCCGCGGGACAGGGAAACGCGAGCTACACCTTC.